Listed below are T cell receptor beta chains from one sample, sequenced in a study of human T cells and chemical hapten exposure. One entry per CDR3 protein, called by TCRdb with MiXCR from the 5' RACE reads. The sample yields fewer than 150,000 distinct CDR3 sequences, approximately 19% seen once. The source of these receptors is a human donor in good health. Each CDR3 is given with its conserved first and last residue. A D gene is named only where the DNA matches it firmly. Size tells how often a clone was seen (once, few, many) or the class of an expanded clone, and some rows leave it out.

clone_size: NA
v_call: TRBV28
j_call: TRBJ1-2
d_call: NA
cdr3_nt: TGTGCCAGCAGAACTACAGGGCCCCCCTATGGCTACACCTTC
cdr3_aa: CASRTTGPPYGYTF

clone_size: NA
v_call: TRBV5-1
j_call: TRBJ2-2
d_call: NA
cdr3_nt: TGCGCCAGCAGCCTTAGCCCGTGGGGAAACACCGGGGAGCTGTTTTTT
cdr3_aa: CASSLSPWGNTGELFF

clone_size: NA
v_call: TRBV5-1
j_call: TRBJ2-3
d_call: NA
cdr3_nt: TGCGCCAGCAGCTTGGACTTGCCGCAGGGGTATTTT
cdr3_aa: CASSLDLPQGYF

clone_size: NA
v_call: TRBV7-9
j_call: TRBJ1-5
d_call: NA
cdr3_nt: TGTGCCAGCAGCTTAGTCGGTCGCACGGAGCCCCAGCATTTT
cdr3_aa: CASSLVGRTEPQHF

clone_size: few
v_call: TRBV12-3/TRBV12-4
j_call: TRBJ1-3
d_call: NA
cdr3_nt: TGTGCCAGCAGTTTTACGGCAGGGGCGGGAAACACCATATATTTT
cdr3_aa: CASSFTAGAGNTIYF

clone_size: NA
v_call: TRBV21-1
j_call: TRBJ2-2
d_call: NA
cdr3_nt: TGTGCCAGCAGCAAAGGAGGTCGCACCGGGGAGCTGTTTTTT
cdr3_aa: CASSKGGRTGELFF

clone_size: NA
v_call: TRBV19
j_call: TRBJ2-3
d_call: TRBD1
cdr3_nt: TGTGCCAGTAGTATAGGGACAGGGTCTGGAGATACGCAGTATTTT
cdr3_aa: CASSIGTGSGDTQYF

clone_size: few
v_call: TRBV10-3
j_call: TRBJ1-5
d_call: TRBD1
cdr3_nt: TGTGCCATCAGTCGACAGGGAGGCAATCAGCCCCAGCATTTT
cdr3_aa: CAISRQGGNQPQHF

clone_size: NA
v_call: TRBV5-8
j_call: TRBJ2-5
d_call: TRBD1
cdr3_nt: TGTGCCAGCATCTCCGGACAGGCCCAAGAGACCCAGTACTTC
cdr3_aa: CASISGQAQETQYF

clone_size: NA
v_call: TRBV29-1
j_call: TRBJ2-1
d_call: TRBD2
cdr3_nt: TGCAGCGTTGAAGGTTGGGGGGGCTCCTACAATGAGCAGTTCTTC
cdr3_aa: CSVEGWGGSYNEQFF

clone_size: NA
v_call: TRBV7-9
j_call: TRBJ2-7
d_call: TRBD1
cdr3_nt: TGTGCCAGCAGCCTCACAGGGGGCGATTCCTACGAGCAGTACTTC
cdr3_aa: CASSLTGGDSYEQYF

clone_size: NA
v_call: TRBV12-3/TRBV12-4
j_call: TRBJ1-1
d_call: NA
cdr3_nt: TGTGCCAGCAGTTTGGGGGGAAGCACTGAAACTTTCTTT
cdr3_aa: CASSLGGSTETFF

clone_size: few
v_call: TRBV7-2
j_call: TRBJ1-2
d_call: TRBD1
cdr3_nt: TGTGCCAGCAGCTCCCAATCACAGGGGGTCGCTGGCTACACCTTC
cdr3_aa: CASSSQSQGVAGYTF

clone_size: NA
v_call: TRBV2
j_call: TRBJ2-1
d_call: TRBD2
cdr3_nt: TGTGCCAGCAGTGAAAGGCTAGCGGGGTACAATGAGCAGTTCTTC
cdr3_aa: CASSERLAGYNEQFF

clone_size: NA
v_call: TRBV6-2/TRBV6-3
j_call: TRBJ2-2
d_call: NA
cdr3_nt: TGTGCCAGCGGGCGGCGCGAGGAAACCGGGGAGCTGTTTTTT
cdr3_aa: CASGRREETGELFF

clone_size: NA
v_call: TRBV10-3
j_call: TRBJ2-3
d_call: NA
cdr3_nt: TGTGCCATCAGTGAGTCGGGCCCCCGAGATACGCAGTATTTT
cdr3_aa: CAISESGPRDTQYF

clone_size: NA
v_call: TRBV3-1
j_call: TRBJ2-2
d_call: NA
cdr3_nt: TGTGCCAGCAGCCAAGCTAAGGTCCTCGGATCCGGGGAGCTGTTTTTT
cdr3_aa: CASSQAKVLGSGELFF

clone_size: NA
v_call: TRBV2
j_call: TRBJ2-6
d_call: NA
cdr3_nt: TGTGCCAGCAGGGCAGGGTCCGGGGCCAACGTCCTGACTTTC
cdr3_aa: CASRAGSGANVLTF

clone_size: few
v_call: TRBV5-3
j_call: TRBJ1-1
d_call: TRBD1
cdr3_nt: TGTGCCAGAAGCTTGCCGAACAGGGGTGCGAACACTGAAGCTTTCTTT
cdr3_aa: CARSLPNRGANTEAFF

clone_size: few
v_call: TRBV7-9
j_call: TRBJ2-5
d_call: TRBD2
cdr3_nt: TGTGCCAGCAGCTCGACGGGCCGGGGAGGGGAGACCCAGTACTTC
cdr3_aa: CASSSTGRGGETQYF

clone_size: few
v_call: TRBV5-1
j_call: TRBJ1-1
d_call: TRBD1
cdr3_nt: TGCGCCAGCAGCTCCCCTTGGCAGGGGGAGTACACTGAAGCTTTCTTT
cdr3_aa: CASSSPWQGEYTEAFF

clone_size: once
v_call: TRBV27
j_call: TRBJ1-1
d_call: NA
cdr3_nt: TGTGCCAGCAGTCATAGAGAACCCGGACGCCCTGAAGCTTTCTTT
cdr3_aa: CASSHREPGRPEAFF

clone_size: NA
v_call: TRBV24-1
j_call: TRBJ2-1
d_call: NA
cdr3_nt: TGTGCCACCAGTGATTTGAATAGGGCCTTGAATGAGCAGTTCTTC
cdr3_aa: CATSDLNRALNEQFF

clone_size: NA
v_call: TRBV4-2
j_call: TRBJ2-7
d_call: NA
cdr3_nt: TGTGCCAGCAGCCCCGCGGGACAATCTCCCTACGAGCAGTACTTC
cdr3_aa: CASSPAGQSPYEQYF

clone_size: NA
v_call: TRBV28
j_call: TRBJ1-1
d_call: NA
cdr3_nt: TGTGCCAGCAGTTTCCTCACTCCCAACACTGAAGCTTTCTTT
cdr3_aa: CASSFLTPNTEAFF

clone_size: NA
v_call: TRBV5-1
j_call: TRBJ2-5
d_call: NA
cdr3_nt: TGCGCCAGCAGCTTGGATACCAGTGTCGCGGAGACCCAGTACTTC
cdr3_aa: CASSLDTSVAETQYF